These T cell receptor beta chains were read from a single sample in a study of blood T cell repertoires in COVID-19. Clones were read by immunoSEQ multiplex PCR, and TCRdb kept only the in-frame ones, dropping some. The sample has 150,000 to 200,000 clones, about 74% seen once; the top ten hold about 3%. The source material was peripheral blood. These receptor sequences come from a woman over 75 with acute or convalescent COVID-19. Both conserved end residues are part of each CDR3. A D gene is named only where the DNA matches it firmly. Clone size appears in some rows only: once, few, many, or a class for an expanded clone.

len: 13; v_gene: TRBV5-1; d_gene: -; j_gene: TRBJ2-7; abundance: once; CDR3nt: TGCGCCAGCAGCTTGACACAGGGCTACGAGCAGTACTTC; CDR3aa: CASSLTQGYEQYF
len: 15; v_gene: TRBV19; d_gene: TRBD1; j_gene: TRBJ2-7; abundance: once; CDR3nt: TGTGCCAGTAGTGCGAGACAGGGGAGCTCCTACGAGCAGTACTTC; CDR3aa: CASSARQGSSYEQYF
len: 18; v_gene: TRBV9; d_gene: TRBD1; j_gene: TRBJ2-7; abundance: -; CDR3nt: TGTGCCAGCAGCGTAGACCTAACGACAGGGGCCGATCCTTACGAGCAGTACTTC; CDR3aa: CASSVDLTTGADPYEQYF
len: 13; v_gene: TRBV19; d_gene: -; j_gene: TRBJ2-7; abundance: -; CDR3nt: TGTGCCAGTAGTATGACAGGAGCCTACGAGCAGTACTTC; CDR3aa: CASSMTGAYEQYF
len: 14; v_gene: TRBV7-3; d_gene: -; j_gene: TRBJ1-2; abundance: few; CDR3nt: TGTGCCAGCAGCCCCCGTGGGGCCTTCTCTGGCTACACCTTC; CDR3aa: CASSPRGAFSGYTF
len: 17; v_gene: TRBV19; d_gene: TRBD1; j_gene: TRBJ1-5; abundance: -; CDR3nt: TGTGCCAGTAGTAAAGCCGGGACAGGGGGCCACAATCAGCCCCAGCATTTT; CDR3aa: CASSKAGTGGHNQPQHF
len: 18; v_gene: TRBV6-2/TRBV6-3; d_gene: TRBD1; j_gene: TRBJ2-1; abundance: -; CDR3nt: TGTGCCAGCAGCCCTATAGGGGAGACAGGGGGCTTTATGGGTGAGCAGTTCTTC; CDR3aa: CASSPIGETGGFMGEQFF
len: 15; v_gene: TRBV6-2/TRBV6-3; d_gene: -; j_gene: TRBJ2-3; abundance: once; CDR3nt: TGTGCCAGCAGTAAACTAGCAGCCCGCACAGATACGCAGTATTTT; CDR3aa: CASSKLAARTDTQYF
len: 15; v_gene: TRBV5-4; d_gene: TRBD2; j_gene: TRBJ2-3; abundance: -; CDR3nt: TGTGCCAGCAGCTCCGGGACTAGCGGCACAGATACGCAGTATTTT; CDR3aa: CASSSGTSGTDTQYF
len: 14; v_gene: TRBV6-5; d_gene: -; j_gene: TRBJ2-7; abundance: -; CDR3nt: TGTGCCAGCAGTCGTGACACTAGCTCCTACGAGCAGTACTTC; CDR3aa: CASSRDTSSYEQYF
len: 16; v_gene: TRBV10-3; d_gene: TRBD1; j_gene: TRBJ2-1; abundance: -; CDR3nt: TGTGCCACCCGGACAGGGGACTCAATCTCCTACAATGAGCAGTTCTTC; CDR3aa: CATRTGDSISYNEQFF
len: 13; v_gene: TRBV19; d_gene: -; j_gene: TRBJ2-5; abundance: -; CDR3nt: TGTGCCAGTAGTGAGGGGGGGGCCGAGACCCAGTACTTC; CDR3aa: CASSEGGAETQYF
len: 17; v_gene: TRBV5-1; d_gene: -; j_gene: TRBJ1-6; abundance: few; CDR3nt: TGCGCCAGCAGTATCATGGCGGGAAGCTCCTATAATTCACCCCTCCACTTT; CDR3aa: CASSIMAGSSYNSPLHF
len: 13; v_gene: TRBV6-1; d_gene: TRBD1; j_gene: TRBJ2-4; abundance: few; CDR3nt: TGTGCCAGCAGTGACGGACAGGTAAACATTCAGTACTTC; CDR3aa: CASSDGQVNIQYF
len: 13; v_gene: TRBV2; d_gene: -; j_gene: TRBJ2-7; abundance: -; CDR3nt: TGTGCCAGCAGACTAGAAGTTTCCTACGAGCAGTACTTC; CDR3aa: CASRLEVSYEQYF
len: 14; v_gene: TRBV7-6; d_gene: -; j_gene: TRBJ1-6; abundance: once; CDR3nt: TGTGCCAGCAGCAAGGACAGCAGAAATTCACCCCTCCACTTT; CDR3aa: CASSKDSRNSPLHF
len: 19; v_gene: TRBV7-2; d_gene: TRBD1; j_gene: TRBJ1-3; abundance: -; CDR3nt: TGTGCCAGCAGCTCCGGCAGTTGGACAGGGTTTTCCTCTGGAAACACCATATATTTT; CDR3aa: CASSSGSWTGFSSGNTIYF
len: 13; v_gene: TRBV9; d_gene: -; j_gene: TRBJ2-2; abundance: -; CDR3nt: TGTGCCAGCAGCGTAGCTCCGGGCGGGGAGCTGTTTTTT; CDR3aa: CASSVAPGGELFF
len: 15; v_gene: TRBV19; d_gene: TRBD2; j_gene: TRBJ2-5; abundance: -; CDR3nt: TGTGCCAGTAGTTTCGTAGCGGGAGAGGAGGAGACCCAGTACTTC; CDR3aa: CASSFVAGEEETQYF
len: 14; v_gene: TRBV7-2; d_gene: TRBD1; j_gene: TRBJ2-2; abundance: -; CDR3nt: TGTGCCAGCAGCTTCTTGACAGGGGAGGGGGAGCTGTTTTTT; CDR3aa: CASSFLTGEGELFF
len: 16; v_gene: TRBV30; d_gene: TRBD1; j_gene: TRBJ1-6; abundance: -; CDR3nt: TGTGCCTGCCCAGAGATTACCGGGACAGATAATTCACCCCTCCACTTT; CDR3aa: CACPEITGTDNSPLHF
len: 14; v_gene: TRBV19; d_gene: -; j_gene: TRBJ2-6; abundance: -; CDR3nt: TGTGCCAGTCTTCAGGGTGCTGGGGCCAACGTCCTGACTTTC; CDR3aa: CASLQGAGANVLTF